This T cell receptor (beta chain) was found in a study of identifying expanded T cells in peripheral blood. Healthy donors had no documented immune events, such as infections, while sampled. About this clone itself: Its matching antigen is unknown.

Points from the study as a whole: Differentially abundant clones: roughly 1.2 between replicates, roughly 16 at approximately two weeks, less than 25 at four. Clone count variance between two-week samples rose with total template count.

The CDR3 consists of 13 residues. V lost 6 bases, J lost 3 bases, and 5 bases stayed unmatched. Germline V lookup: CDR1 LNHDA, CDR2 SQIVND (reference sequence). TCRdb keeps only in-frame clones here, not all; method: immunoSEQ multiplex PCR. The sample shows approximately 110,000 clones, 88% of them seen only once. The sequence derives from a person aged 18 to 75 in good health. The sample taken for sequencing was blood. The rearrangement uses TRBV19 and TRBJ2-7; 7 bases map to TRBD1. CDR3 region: CASSNRGVYEQYF. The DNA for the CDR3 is TGTGCCAGTAGCAACAGGGGAGTCTACGAGCAGTACTTC.